One and the same sample provided the 28 T cell receptor beta chains below, sequenced in a study of blood T cell repertoires in COVID-19. Some clones are missing from TCRdb's copy, which holds only in-frame ones; the method was immunoSEQ multiplex PCR. The sample records hundreds of thousands of clones, roughly 90% being singletons. Sequenced material: peripheral blood. The receptors originated from a woman in her 70s with COVID-19, enrolled during active disease.

The V and J genes are TRBV27 and TRBJ1-6; perhaps TRBD1 as D (6 bases). V was clipped by 8 bases and J by 8 bases, with 16 bases between them. CDR1 MNHEY and CDR2 SMNVEV come from the germline V gene (reference sequence). This CDR3 spans 14 amino acids. The CDR3 DNA follows: TGTGCCAGCCGGCTACAGGGTTTTGATTCACCCCTCCACTTT. It yields the protein CASRLQGFDSPLHF.

The CDR3 spells CASTPLAGGPETQYF. The DNA for the CDR3 is TGTGCCAGCACCCCGTTAGCGGGGGGGCCTGAGACCCAGTACTTC. The chain carries TRBV6-5 and TRBJ2-5; 11 nucleotides line up with TRBD2. This CDR3 is built from 15 residues. With V trimmed by 7 bases and J by 5 bases, 9 bases remained unmatched. Germline V CDR1 and CDR2: MNHEY, SVGAGI.

The chain combines TRBV7-2 with TRBJ2-7, with TRBD1 matching 12 bases. Germline lookup yields CDR1 SGHTA and CDR2 FQGNSA. With 4 bases clipped from V and 2 bases from J, the junction kept 12 bases outside the gene matches. This CDR3 comprises 18 residues. CDR3 DNA sequence: TGTGCCAGCAGCTCTTACCGGGGGACAGGGGGCATTACCTACGAGCAGTACTTC. Translating it yields CASSSYRGTGGITYEQYF.

The V call is TRBV5-1, the J call TRBJ2-2, with TRBD1 identical over 8 bases. The CDR3 runs to 15 residues. CDR1 is SGHRS, CDR2 YFSETQ, per germline. V trimming: 4 bases; J trimming: 0 bases; junction bases outside the gene matches: 2. The CDR3 bases are TGCGCCAGCAGCCGGACAGGGACGAACACCGGGGAGCTGTTTTTT. It is translated as CASSRTGTNTGELFF.

J is TRBJ1-1 and V is TRBV28; TRBD1 agrees at 8 bases. Germline lookup yields CDR1 MDHEN and CDR2 SYDVKM. This CDR3 region has 14 residues. The junction had 4 bases not matched to a gene; V was cut back by 7 bases and J by 0 bases. CDR3 region: CASTPDRVNTEAFF. The CDR3 DNA sequence: TGTGCCAGCACCCCGGACAGGGTGAACACTGAAGCTTTCTTT.

J is TRBJ2-5 and V is TRBV27, with 9 bases that match TRBD1. CDR3 size: 15 residues. V shed 6 bases, J shed 5 bases, and the junction held 10 bases outside the gene matches. CDR1 is MNHEY, CDR2 SMNVEV, per germline (reference sequence). For the CDR3, the DNA is TGTGCCAGCAGGACTTGGACAGGGGAGGGGGAGACCCAGTACTTC. Protein product: CASRTWTGEGETQYF.

The chain recombines TRBV10-1 with TRBJ2-3, with 11 bases that match TRBD1. Germline CDR1 reads WNHNN; CDR2 reads SYGVQD (reference sequence). Trimming removed 6 bases from V and 2 bases from J; junction bases left unmatched: 4. The CDR3 spans 15 residues. Written as DNA, the CDR3 is TGCGCCAGCAGCGAGGGACAGGGGGTCACAGATACGCAGTATTTT. Protein product: CASSEGQGVTDTQYF.

The V gene is TRBV12-3 or TRBV12-4, the J gene TRBJ1-1; possibly TRBD1 for D (6 bases). Trimming cost V 5 bases and J 7 bases, with 14 bases left between them. This CDR3 is built from 13 residues. DNA of the CDR3: TGTGCCAGCAGTCCTATGACAGGAGTTGAAGCTTTCTTT. Its translation is CASSPMTGVEAFF.

The V and J genes are TRBV2 and TRBJ2-7; D is uncertain. Germline CDR1 is SNHLY and CDR2 is FYNNEI. This CDR3 is built from 14 residues. V was pared by 6 bases and J by 7 bases, with 19 bases between. Here the CDR3 reads CASSALTTGGEQYF. The CDR3 DNA is TGTGCCAGCAGCGCCTTAACGACGGGTGGGGAGCAGTACTTC.

CDR3 sequence (DNA): TGTGCCAGTAGTTTGCCGGGGACAGCTTTCTCTGGAAACACCATATATTTT. It translates to CASSLPGTAFSGNTIYF. This chain uses TRBV19 with TRBJ1-3, with TRBD1 matching over 7 bases. The CDR3 is made up of 17 amino acids. CDR1 and CDR2 (germline): LNHDA, SQIVND (reference sequence). The V gene end was trimmed by 5 bases and the J gene end by 0 bases; junction bases not matched to a gene: 10.

With respect to this clone: The identical CDR3 is also encoded by other nucleotide sequences in the sample. This rearrangement joins TRBV6-4 to TRBJ1-4; D remains unclear. The V end was cut by 2 bases, the J end by 8 bases, with 9 bases between. This CDR3 has 13 residues. CDR1 is MRHNA and CDR2 is SNTAGT in the germline V gene. The DNA for the CDR3 is TGTGCCAGCAGTGACAGGGAGGGAGAAAAACTGTTTTTT. It translates to CASSDREGEKLFF.

The chain uses TRBV19 and TRBJ1-3; no clear D gene. Germline assignment: CDR1 LNHDA and CDR2 SQIVND (reference sequence). Between the trimmed V and J ends, which lost 6 bases and 8 bases, there was a span of 11 bases. CDR3 length: 12 residues. In DNA, the CDR3 is TGTGCCAGTAGCCGGTTCGCGTACACCATATATTTT. Encoded protein: CASSRFAYTIYF.

The chain carries TRBV25-1 and TRBJ1-4; TRBD1 matches 8 bases. The CDR3 runs to 15 residues. CDR1 and CDR2 from the germline V gene are MGHDK and SYGVNS. Trimming cost V 2 bases and J 7 bases; bases outside gene matches: 6. The CDR3 nucleotides are TGTGCCAGCAGTGAAAGAGACAGGGGCGCTGAAAAACTGTTTTTT. Translating gives CASSERDRGAEKLFF.

V usage is TRBV7-8 and J usage is TRBJ2-5; tentative D call: TRBD2 (5 bases). The germline V and J ends were trimmed by 4 bases and 4 bases, with 13 bases remaining between them. The CDR3 is 14 amino acids. Germline CDR1 reads SGHVS; CDR2 reads FQNEAQ. The CDR3 nucleotides are TGTGCCAGCAGCTCAGGTGTCGGGGTAGAGACCCAGTACTTC. Protein: CASSSGVGVETQYF. The whole variable domain, remainder taken from reference TRBV7-8 and TRBJ2-5, is GAGVSQSPRYKVAKRGQDVALRCDPISGHVSLFWYQQALGQGPEFLTYFQNEAQLDKSGLPSDRFFAERPEGSVSTLKIQRTQQEDSAVYLCASSSGVGVETQYFGPGTRLLVL.

This clone was seen a few times. The chain is built from TRBV19 and TRBJ2-7; maybe TRBD1 (6 bases). Germline V CDR1 and CDR2: LNHDA, SQIVND (reference sequence). The CDR3 has 13 amino acids. Trimming stripped 1 base from V and 5 bases from J, with 9 bases between. For the CDR3, the DNA is TGTGCCAGTAGTATAGTACAGGGCAACGAGCAGTACTTC. Protein product: CASSIVQGNEQYF.

This clone was seen only a few times. CDR3 sequence (DNA): TGTGCCAGCAGCCACGATCGGACAGGGAGGGCTGAAGCTTTCTTT. It codes for CASSHDRTGRAEAFF. The gene calls are TRBV3-1 (or the pseudogene TRBV3-2) and TRBJ1-1; TRBD1 matches at 8 bases. This CDR3 is 15 amino acids long. V shed 3 bases and J 6 bases; nucleotides not matched to a gene: 9. Germline loops: CDR1 LGHDT, CDR2 YNNKEL (reference sequence).

The rearrangement joins TRBV12-3 or TRBV12-4 to TRBJ1-1, with 7 positions matching TRBD1. The CDR3 sequence is 13 residues long. Trimming cost V 7 bases and J 4 bases; bases outside gene matches: 6. Here the CDR3 DNA reads TGTGCCAGCAATAGACAGGGTGGCACTGAAGCTTTCTTT. It is translated as CASNRQGGTEAFF.

CDR3: CASSEGLAGGFSTDTQYF. The DNA of the CDR3 is TGTGCCAGCAGTGAAGGACTAGCGGGGGGGTTTAGCACAGATACGCAGTATTTT. The chain is built from TRBV2 and TRBJ2-3; 14 bases line up with TRBD2. The junction had 3 bases not matched to a gene; V was cut back by 1 base and J by 0 bases. The germline V gene has CDR1 SNHLY and CDR2 FYNNEI. The CDR3 has 18 residues.

This sequence joins TRBV1 and TRBJ1-2. TRBV1 is a listed pseudogene. The CDR3 runs 16 residues. The DNA of the CDR3 is TGCACCAGCAGCCAAGAAGAGCTCTTTTTTAACTATGGCTACACCTTC. It translates to CTSSQEELFFNYGYTF.

The rearrangement uses TRBV29-1 and TRBJ1-2; TRBD1 aligns across 8 bases. Per the germline V gene, CDR1 is SQVTM and CDR2 is ANQGSEA. CDR3 length: 12 residues. The ends lost 5 bases at V and 4 bases at J; junction bases unmatched: 3. The CDR3, as DNA: TGCAGCGTTCGCGACAGGGGCTATGGCTACACCTTC. Translating it yields CSVRDRGYGYTF.

The sample holds many counts of this clone. The chain combines TRBV19 with TRBJ2-3; D is perhaps TRBD2 (5 bases). Germline assignment: CDR1 LNHDA and CDR2 SQIVND (reference sequence). CDR3 length: 14 amino acids. The ends were cut back, 5 bases at V and 5 bases at J, with 14 bases in the middle. CDR3 DNA: TGTGCCAGTAGTCTTGGGTCCGGAGGAGATACGCAGTATTTT. This sequence encodes CASSLGSGGDTQYF.

The chain joins TRBV4-1 to TRBJ2-5; tentative D call: TRBD2 (5 bases). From germline, CDR1 is MGHRA and CDR2 YSYEKL. V was pared by 0 bases and J by 10 bases, with 18 bases between. The CDR3 has 15 residues. The DNA for the CDR3 is TGCGCCAGCAGCCAAGATACTAGACTCCGGATAGACCAGTACTTC. This translates into CASSQDTRLRIDQYF.

This rearrangement joins TRBV24-1 to TRBJ2-2; D is possibly TRBD1 (7 bases). Germline CDR1 is KGHDR and CDR2 is SFDVKD. This CDR3 is 14 amino acids long. Between the trimmed V and J ends, which lost 9 bases and 7 bases, there was a span of 17 bases. CDR3 nucleotides: TGTGCCACCGGTCTTCAGGGGGAGGACGGGGAGCTGTTTTTT. Amino acid sequence: CATGLQGEDGELFF.

The chain combines TRBV10-1 with TRBJ2-3; D possibly corresponds to TRBD2 (5 bases). V lost 6 bases to trimming and J lost 3 bases, with 13 bases between them. The CDR3 spans 14 residues. CDR1 and CDR2 from the germline V gene are WNHNN and SYGVQD (reference sequence). CDR3 in DNA: TGCGCCAGCAGACCCGAACGGGGTACAGATACGCAGTATTTT. Translated, it gives CASRPERGTDTQYF.

The rearrangement joins TRBV27 to TRBJ2-2, with 7 bases aligning to TRBD1. CDR1 and CDR2 (germline): MNHEY, SMNVEV (reference sequence). The J segment lost 9 bases and the V segment lost 4 bases, leaving 14 bases of the junction unmatched. The CDR3 runs 16 residues. CDR3 in DNA: TGTGCCAGCAGTTCGATCGTGGGCAGGGGGACCTGGGAGCTGTTTTTT. Its protein is CASSSIVGRGTWELFF.

The rearrangement links TRBV2 to TRBJ1-5; 8 nucleotides line up with TRBD1. Germline V gene lookup returns CDR1 SNHLY and CDR2 FYNNEI. The V and J ends lost 8 bases and 2 bases, in that order; junction bases with no gene match: 5. The CDR3 loop spans 14 amino acids. The DNA of the CDR3 is TGTGCCAGCGCGGACAGGGCCGGCAATCAGCCCCAGCATTTT. It specifies CASADRAGNQPQHF.

The rearrangement links TRBV5-4 to TRBJ1-4; D gene ambiguous. The CDR3 length is 13 residues. V lost 1 base to trimming and J lost 7 bases, with 8 bases between them. Germline V lookup: CDR1 SGHNT, CDR2 YYREEE (reference sequence). The DNA for the CDR3 is TGTGCCAGCAGCTTGTGGGCGGGTGAAAAACTGTTTTTT. Its translation is CASSLWAGEKLFF.

A note on this clone: Germline is not matched at one junction end, which may reflect a read error. CDR3 nucleotide sequence: TGCGCCAGCAACTTGGTGGCTAGCGGGGGCCAAGAGACCCAGTACTTC. Translating it yields CASNLVASGGQETQYF. The chain uses TRBV5-1 and TRBJ2-5; 10 bases line up with TRBD2. Germline V gives CDR1 SGHRS, CDR2 YFSETQ. The CDR3 runs 16 residues.